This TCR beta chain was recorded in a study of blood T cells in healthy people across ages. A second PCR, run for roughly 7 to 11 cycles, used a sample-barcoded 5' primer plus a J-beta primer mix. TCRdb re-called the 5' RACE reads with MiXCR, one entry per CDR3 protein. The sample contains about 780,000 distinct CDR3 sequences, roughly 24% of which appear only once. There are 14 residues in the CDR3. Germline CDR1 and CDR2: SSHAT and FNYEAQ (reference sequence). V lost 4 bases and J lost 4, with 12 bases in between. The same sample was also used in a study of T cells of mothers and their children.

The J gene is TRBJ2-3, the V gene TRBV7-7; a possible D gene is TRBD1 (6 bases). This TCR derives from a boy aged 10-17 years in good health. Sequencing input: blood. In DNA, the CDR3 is TGTGCCAGCAGCTCCCTGACAGGCGCAGATACGCAGTATTTT. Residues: CASSSLTGADTQYF.